The TCR beta chain under discussion was sequenced for a study of blood T cells in healthy people across ages. Study-level background: Capture by template switching was about one barcoded beta molecule per two T cells.

General observations from the study: From one million sequenced T cells, diversity estimates were lower bounds.

About this clonotype: No antigen is known for it.

CDR1 DFQATT and CDR2 SNEGSKA come from the germline V gene (reference sequence). Trimming pared 4 bases from V and 3 bases from J, leaving 13 bases between. The CDR3 extends over 14 amino acids. PCR was performed a second time for about 6 to 11 cycles using a sample-barcoded 5' primer and a J-beta primer mix. TCRdb reanalysed the 5' RACE reads using MiXCR and keeps one entry per CDR3 protein. The sample includes over 950,000 distinct CDR3 sequences, 30% to 40% seen only once; the top ten take roughly 14%. Each sample gave at least 6 million isolated PBMCs. The sequence came from a man between 18 and 29 years old in good health. This rearrangement joins TRBV20-1 to TRBJ1-5; no firm D call. The sequenced material came from blood. The CDR3 DNA follows: TGCAGTGCTATTGAAGGACGGATCAATCAGCCCCAGCATTTT. It yields the protein CSAIEGRINQPQHF.